This T cell receptor beta chain was documented in a study of beta chain features in type 1 diabetes. As every portion of the isolated RNA was reverse transcribed, the sequencing read expressed TCRB transcripts. Measured with immunoSEQ multiplex PCR; TCRdb has only the in-frame clones, and not every one. The sample contains about 620,000 clones, around 15% of which appear only once. Isolation of CD4+ naive, central memory, regulatory and stem cell-like memory cells was achieved by sorting via CD45RO/CCR7/CD25/CD127/CD95/CD27. V lost 1 base to trimming and J lost 7 bases, with 9 bases between them. Germline lookup yields CDR1 GTSNPN and CDR2 SVGIG (reference sequence). The CDR3 length is 12 residues.

Material: naive CD4+ T cells from blood. This chain joins TRBV30 and TRBJ2-3; D unclear. The clonotype was recovered from a man aged 18 to 35 in good health. The CDR3 protein is CAWSAYRHTQYF. The CDR3 DNA is TGTGCCTGGAGTGCGTACCGACATACGCAGTATTTT.